The clone carrying this TCR beta chain was observed many times. A second PCR, run for roughly 6 to 11 cycles, used a sample-barcoded 5' primer plus a J-beta primer mix. Template switching added a 12-random-nucleotide identifier to every cDNA molecule. TCRdb reprocessed the 5' RACE reads with MiXCR, giving one entry per CDR3 protein. The sample yields some 670,000 distinct CDR3 sequences, over 40% seen once. These data are taken from a study of blood T cells in healthy people across ages. Trimming removed 1 base at V and 3 bases at J, with 11 bases between. The CDR3 loop spans 14 amino acids. Germline CDR1 is SGHRS and CDR2 is YFSETQ. Approximately 9.2 milliliters was the volume of peripheral blood drawn from each donor.

The sample taken for sequencing was blood. This receptor was identified in a woman older than 75 in good health. This chain connects TRBV5-1 to TRBJ2-7, with a weak D call TRBD2 (6 bases). The CDR3 region is CASSLTREVYEQYF. DNA for the CDR3: TGCGCCAGCAGCTTGACTAGGGAGGTCTACGAGCAGTACTTC.